The 13 T cell receptor beta chains below all came from one sample that was sequenced in a study of regulatory T cells in long-lasting Graves disease. Time point meaning: newly diagnosed GD, antithyroid drugs for less than 3 months. PBMC-derived RNA was used for the TCR library. With iRepertoire HTBI primers and Arm-PCR of CDR3 regions, TCR beta libraries were built. TCRdb reanalysed the multiplex PCR reads using MiXCR and keeps one entry per CDR3 protein. The sample contains about 560,000 distinct CDR3 sequences, around 15% of which appear only once. These data were also reused for a study on T cells in Graves' hyperthyroidism and ophthalmopathy.

Sequenced material: peripheral blood mononuclear cells (PBMCs), taken at new diagnosis, from a patient treated with antithyroid drugs. These receptors were taken from a young man with Graves disease.

This chain links TRBV7-9 with TRBJ2-1; 7 bases fit TRBD2. The end of the DNA fits TRBJ2-5 better, so the J call may be wrong. The V gene's germline CDR1 is SEHNR and CDR2 FQNEAQ (reference sequence). The CDR3 length is 21 residues. As DNA, the CDR3 is TGTGCCAGCAGCCCCAGCCTACCCGCCCAACGGAAGCGGGAAATCCAAGAGACCCAGTACTTC. Its translation is CASSPSLPAQRKREIQETQYF.

This clonotype was seen many times. V and J are TRBV11-3 and TRBJ2-1, with D tentatively TRBD2 (6 bases). V lost 1 base, J lost 12 bases, and 22 bases lay in between. The germline gives CDR1 SGHNT, CDR2 YENEEA. The CDR3 sequence is 16 residues long. CDR3 protein: CASSLGGDREDTVQFF. CDR3 DNA: TGTGCCAGCAGCTTAGGGGGGGATCGAGAGGACACTGTGCAGTTCTTC.

There are many counts of this clonotype. The rearrangement uses TRBV12-3 or TRBV12-4 and TRBJ1-2, with D unclear. Trimming pared 6 bases from V and 0 bases from J, leaving 14 bases between. The CDR3 is 15 residues long. CDR3 amino acids: CASSPGINPNYGYTF. The DNA of the CDR3 is TGTGCCAGCAGCCCCGGGATCAATCCTAACTATGGCTACACCTTC.

The V gene is TRBV24-1, the J gene TRBJ2-1; TRBD1 matches 7 bases. V lost 9 bases and J lost 4; bases outside the gene matches: 20. The CDR3 loop spans 18 amino acids. Per the germline V gene, CDR1 is KGHDR and CDR2 is SFDVKD. The CDR3 region is CATGDGTELIRGYNEQFF. In DNA, the CDR3 is TGTGCCACCGGGGACGGGACAGAGCTAATAAGAGGATACAATGAGCAGTTCTTC.

The sample holds many counts of this clonotype. V gene TRBV28 combines with J gene TRBJ2-1, with TRBD2 identical over 7 bases. The CDR3 length is 14 residues. Per germline, CDR1 MDHEN and CDR2 SYDVKM. Trimming at V came to 6 bases and at J to 2 bases, leaving 4 bases not matched to a gene. The CDR3 here is CASSFSGTYNEQFF. The DNA for the CDR3 is TGTGCCAGCAGCTTCAGCGGGACCTACAATGAGCAGTTCTTC.

This clonotype was observed at least ten times. The chain couples TRBV3-1 to TRBJ2-3, with D tentatively TRBD1 or TRBD2 (5 bases each). The ends were cut back, 5 bases at V and 4 bases at J, with 13 bases in the middle. The CDR3 has 14 residues. Per germline, CDR1 LGHDT and CDR2 YNNKEL (reference sequence). CDR3 sequence (DNA): TGTGCCAGCAGCGAGGGGATTTTGGCAGATACGCAGTATTTT. Residues: CASSEGILADTQYF.

The rearrangement uses TRBV20-1 and TRBJ1-6; no clear D. This CDR3 contains 14 residues. The germline CDR1 and CDR2 sequences are DFQATT and SNEGSKA (reference sequence). Trimming shortened V by 3 bases and J by 7 bases, and 13 bases separated the two germline ends. CDR3 amino acids: CSASPGSRNSPLHF. Written as DNA, the CDR3 is TGCAGTGCTAGTCCCGGGAGTAGAAATTCACCCCTCCACTTT.

Here the CDR3 reads CATGYRGEQFF. Here the CDR3 DNA reads TGTGCCACCGGATACAGGGGTGAGCAGTTCTTC. The V call is TRBV24-1, the J call TRBJ2-1; 7 bases match TRBD1. The CDR3 runs to 11 residues. Germline V CDR1 and CDR2: KGHDR, SFDVKD. Trimming cost V 9 bases and J 9 bases; bases outside gene matches: 4.

This clonotype was found many times. The V gene is TRBV20-1, the J gene TRBJ2-1; no clear D gene. Trimming pared 0 bases from V and 8 bases from J, leaving 5 bases between. In germline, CDR1 is DFQATT, CDR2 SNEGSKA (reference sequence). The CDR3 consists of 11 residues. CDR3 residues: CSARDSYEQFF. For the CDR3, the DNA is TGCAGTGCTAGAGACAGTTATGAGCAGTTCTTC.

There are many counts of this clonotype. The chain combines TRBV20-1 with TRBJ1-5; D might be TRBD1 (6 bases). Germline V gene data show CDR1 as DFQATT and CDR2 as SNEGSKA (reference sequence). The CDR3 consists of 15 residues. Trimming took 3 bases from V and 0 from J, leaving 12 bases between them. CDR3 sequence reads: CSASGQRYSNQPQHF. CDR3 nucleotides: TGCAGTGCTAGTGGACAGAGATATAGCAATCAGCCCCAGCATTTT.

The gene calls are TRBV2 and TRBJ2-7; 9 bases align to TRBD1. The germline V gene has CDR1 SNHLY and CDR2 FYNNEI. V dropped 6 bases and J dropped 6; count of bases not matched to a gene: 3. The CDR3 covers 12 residues. The CDR3 sequence is CASRDRGAEQYF. The CDR3 coding sequence is TGTGCCAGCAGAGACAGGGGGGCCGAGCAGTACTTC. Full variable domain (missing parts from reference TRBV2 and TRBJ2-7): EPEVTQTPSHQVTQMGQEVILRCVPISNHLYFYWYRQILGQKVEFLVSFYNNEISEKSEIFDDQFSVERPDGSNFTLKIRSTKLEDSAMYFCASRDRGAEQYFGPGTRLTVT.

The CDR3: CASSLRTSGSWETQYF. CDR3 sequence (DNA): TGTGCCAGCAGCTTACGGACTAGCGGGAGTTGGGAGACCCAGTACTTC. The genes are TRBV7-9 and TRBJ2-5; 13 bases agree with TRBD2. Germline lookup yields CDR1 SEHNR and CDR2 FQNEAQ (reference sequence). This CDR3 is 16 amino acids long. V lost 2 bases and J lost 5; bases outside the gene matches: 5.

Only one count was recorded for this clonotype. V gene TRBV12-3 or TRBV12-4 combines with J gene TRBJ2-1, with TRBD2 matching over 16 bases. The CDR3 is 17 amino acids. With 6 bases clipped from V and 1 base from J, the junction kept 3 bases outside the gene matches. The CDR3 reads CASRGTSGRASYNEQFF. CDR3 sequence (DNA): TGTGCCAGCAGAGGGACTAGCGGGAGGGCGTCCTACAATGAGCAGTTCTTC.